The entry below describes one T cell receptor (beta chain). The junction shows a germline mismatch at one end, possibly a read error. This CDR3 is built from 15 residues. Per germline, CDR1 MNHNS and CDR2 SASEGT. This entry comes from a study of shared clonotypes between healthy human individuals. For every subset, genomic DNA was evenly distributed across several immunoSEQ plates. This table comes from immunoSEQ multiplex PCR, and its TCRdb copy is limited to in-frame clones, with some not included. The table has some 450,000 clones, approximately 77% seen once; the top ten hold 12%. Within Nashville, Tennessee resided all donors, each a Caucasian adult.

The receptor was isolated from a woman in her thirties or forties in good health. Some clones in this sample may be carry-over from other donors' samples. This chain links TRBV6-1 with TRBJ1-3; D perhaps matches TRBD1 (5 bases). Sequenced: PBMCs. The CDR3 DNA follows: TGTGTCAGCAGTGGGGGGATCGCGTCTGGAAACACCATATACTTT. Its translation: CVSSGGIASGNTIYF.